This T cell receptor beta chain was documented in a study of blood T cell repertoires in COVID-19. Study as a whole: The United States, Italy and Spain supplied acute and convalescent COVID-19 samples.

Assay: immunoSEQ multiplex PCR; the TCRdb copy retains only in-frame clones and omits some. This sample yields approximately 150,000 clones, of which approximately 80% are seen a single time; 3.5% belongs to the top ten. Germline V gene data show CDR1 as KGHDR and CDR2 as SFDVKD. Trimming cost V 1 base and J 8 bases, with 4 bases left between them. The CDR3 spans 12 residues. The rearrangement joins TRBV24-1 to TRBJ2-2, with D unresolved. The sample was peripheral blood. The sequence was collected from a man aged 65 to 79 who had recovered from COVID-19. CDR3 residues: CATSDFEGELFF. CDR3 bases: TGTGCCACCAGTGATTTTGAGGGGGAGCTGTTTTTT.